The rows below give T cell receptor beta chains drawn from one sample of a study of blood T cells in healthy people across ages. TCRdb itself ran the 5' RACE reads through MiXCR, one entry per CDR3 protein. The table includes 660,000 or so distinct CDR3 sequences, under 65% detected once. The sample was blood. The receptors originated from a man in his sixties in good health. CDR3s include the opening cysteine and the closing phenylalanine or tryptophan. The order of the fields is clone size, D gene, J gene, V gene, CDR3 protein, CDR3 DNA. A D gene is named only where the DNA matches it firmly. Rows give clone size only sometimes, using once, few, many, or a class for an expanded clone.

NA	NA	TRBJ1-5	TRBV10-3	CAIKAEGPQPQHF	TGTGCCATCAAGGCCGAAGGCCCTCAGCCCCAGCATTTT
NA	NA	TRBJ1-5	TRBV5-1	CASSAAGPTSNQPQHF	TGCGCCAGCAGCGCCGCGGGACCGACTAGCAATCAGCCCCAGCATTTT
NA	NA	TRBJ2-3	TRBV5-1	CASSVLPGGDTQYF	TGCGCCAGCAGCGTACTCCCGGGCGGGGATACGCAGTATTTT
NA	NA	TRBJ2-7	TRBV2	CASSENRLNEQYF	TGTGCCAGCAGTGAAAACAGGTTAAACGAGCAGTACTTC
few	NA	TRBJ2-7	TRBV25-1	CGVGADPYEQYF	TGTGGGGTTGGGGCAGACCCATACGAGCAGTACTTC
NA	NA	TRBJ2-1	TRBV28	CASSLRSINNEQFF	TGTGCCAGCAGTCTGCGGAGCATAAACAATGAGCAGTTCTTC
NA	NA	TRBJ2-7	TRBV9	CASSVDLGTGSEQYF	TGTGCCAGCAGCGTAGATCTAGGTACTGGCTCCGAGCAGTACTTC
NA	TRBD1	TRBJ2-7	TRBV20-1	CSARSGTGGYEQYF	TGCAGTGCTAGATCCGGGACAGGGGGGTACGAGCAGTACTTC
NA	TRBD2	TRBJ2-2	TRBV5-1	CASSLLARLASTGELFF	TGCGCCAGCAGCTTGCTGGCGAGACTAGCATCCACCGGGGAGCTGTTTTTT
NA	TRBD2	TRBJ2-5	TRBV5-5	CASSLVVRIVAGDLETQYF	TGTGCCAGCAGCTTGGTAGTCCGGATTGTAGCGGGAGACCTGGAGACCCAGTACTTC
NA	NA	TRBJ2-7	TRBV5-6	CASTRLGQTNHEQYF	TGTGCCAGCACTCGGCTGGGTCAGACCAATCACGAGCAGTACTTC
NA	NA	TRBJ1-5	TRBV20-1	CSARSAANQPQHF	TGCAGTGCTAGGAGTGCAGCTAATCAGCCCCAGCATTTT
NA	TRBD1	TRBJ1-4	TRBV6-2/TRBV6-3	CASRGQDGYEKLFF	TGTGCCAGCAGAGGACAGGACGGTTACGAAAAACTGTTTTTT
NA	TRBD1	TRBJ2-7	TRBV5-6	CASSLQGAVEQYF	TGTGCCAGCAGCTTGCAGGGGGCGGTCGAGCAGTACTTC
NA	NA	TRBJ2-3	TRBV7-9	CASSLGTVATDTQYF	TGTGCCAGCAGCTTAGGGACAGTCGCTACAGATACGCAGTATTTT
NA	TRBD1	TRBJ2-5	TRBV5-1	CASSHPGQGQQETQYF	TGCGCCAGCAGCCACCCTGGACAGGGCCAACAAGAGACCCAGTACTTC
NA	TRBD1	TRBJ1-3	TRBV27	CASSSTGLDTIYF	TGTGCCAGCAGTTCGACAGGGTTAGACACCATATATTTT
NA	TRBD2	TRBJ2-1	TRBV2	CASSEQRGGEQFF	TGTGCCAGCAGTGAACAGCGGGGGGGAGAGCAGTTCTTC
NA	NA	TRBJ2-5	TRBV29-1	CSVDSSGETQYF	TGCAGCGTCGACAGTTCGGGAGAGACCCAGTACTTC
NA	TRBD2	TRBJ2-1	TRBV10-3	CAISESEGLAASNEQFF	TGTGCCATCAGTGAGTCCGAGGGACTAGCGGCATCAAATGAGCAGTTCTTC
NA	TRBD1	TRBJ2-7	TRBV4-1	CASSQVQGAYEQYF	TGCGCCAGCAGCCAAGTCCAGGGGGCCTACGAGCAGTACTTC
NA	NA	TRBJ1-2	TRBV6-1	CAGSERVRQALGYGYTF	TGTGCCGGCAGTGAAAGAGTACGGCAGGCACTAGGCTATGGCTACACCTTC
NA	TRBD1	TRBJ1-2	TRBV10-3	CAIRGQVDNYGYTF	TGTGCCATCAGGGGACAGGTGGACAACTATGGCTACACCTTC
NA	NA	TRBJ2-3	TRBV24-1	CATSDSSRIGDTQYF	TGTGCCACCAGTGATTCTTCTAGAATTGGAGATACGCAGTATTTT
NA	NA	TRBJ2-7	TRBV2	CASLGGAAYNEQYF	TGTGCCAGCCTCGGCGGGGCGGCCTACAATGAGCAGTACTTC
NA	NA	TRBJ1-2	TRBV27	CASRGRANYGYTF	TGTGCCAGCAGGGGCCGAGCTAACTATGGCTACACCTTC
few	TRBD1	TRBJ1-2	TRBV7-2	CASSTRTGGVDGYTF	TGTGCCAGCAGCACTAGGACAGGGGGCGTGGACGGCTACACCTTC
NA	NA	TRBJ2-5	TRBV7-8	CASSFGEGYQETQYF	TGTGCCAGCAGCTTCGGTGAGGGGTACCAAGAGACCCAGTACTTC
NA	TRBD1	TRBJ2-3	TRBV24-1	CATSDRQGTDTQYF	TGTGCCACCAGTGACCGACAGGGAACAGATACGCAGTATTTT
NA	TRBD1	TRBJ2-3	TRBV13	CASSSPGTGVGDTQYF	TGTGCCAGCAGCTCGCCCGGGACAGGGGTAGGGGATACGCAGTATTTT
NA	TRBD1	TRBJ2-7	TRBV9	CASSRGDRTYEQYF	TGTGCCAGCAGCCGAGGGGACAGAACCTACGAGCAGTACTTC
NA	TRBD1	TRBJ2-5	TRBV3-1	CASSQDNRGYQETQYF	TGTGCCAGCAGCCAAGATAACAGGGGGTACCAAGAGACCCAGTACTTC
NA	NA	TRBJ1-1	TRBV5-5	CASSLVGYLNTEAFF	TGTGCCAGCAGCTTGGTAGGGTATCTGAACACTGAAGCTTTCTTT
few	NA	TRBJ2-1	TRBV7-2	CASSLGTTREQFF	TGTGCCAGCAGCTTGGGGACCACCAGGGAGCAGTTCTTC
few	NA	TRBJ2-3	TRBV5-1	CASSPRTQNTDTQYF	TGCGCCAGCAGCCCACGGACTCAAAACACAGATACGCAGTATTTT
few	NA	TRBJ1-2	TRBV29-1	CSHRGLDGYTF	TGCAGCCATCGGGGGTTGGATGGCTACACCTTC
few	NA	TRBJ2-1	TRBV27	CASSLGVGNGEQFF	TGTGCCAGCAGTTTAGGTGTGGGCAATGGGGAGCAGTTCTTC
NA	NA	TRBJ1-2	TRBV29-1	CSVGDGFGGYTF	TGCAGCGTTGGTGATGGCTTTGGCGGCTACACCTTC
NA	NA	TRBJ2-4	TRBV6-2/TRBV6-3	CASSRQNNKNIQYF	TGTGCCAGCAGTCGACAGAACAACAAAAACATTCAGTACTTC
NA	NA	TRBJ2-5	TRBV6-5	CASSEGPGRETQYF	TGTGCCAGCAGTGAAGGGCCGGGCAGGGAGACCCAGTACTTC
NA	NA	TRBJ2-6	TRBV10-3	CAISVEGLWSGANVLTF	TGTGCCATCAGTGTAGAGGGATTATGGTCTGGGGCCAACGTCCTGACTTTC
NA	NA	TRBJ2-3	TRBV3-1	CASSQDLEEYF	TGTGCCAGCAGCCAAGATCTAGAGGAGTATTTT
NA	NA	TRBJ2-7	TRBV25-1	CASRRGLHREQYF	TGTGCCAGCAGACGAGGACTGCATCGCGAGCAGTACTTC
NA	NA	TRBJ2-1	TRBV5-1	CASSLGETNNEQFF	TGCGCCAGCAGCTTGGGGGAAACCAACAATGAGCAGTTCTTC
NA	NA	TRBJ1-5	TRBV7-9	CASSLGREASQPQHF	TGTGCCAGCAGCTTAGGTAGGGAGGCCTCCCAGCCCCAGCATTTT
NA	NA	TRBJ2-5	TRBV10-1	CASSEDDLEQYF	TGCGCCAGCAGTGAGGACGATTTGGAGCAGTACTTC
NA	TRBD1	TRBJ1-4	TRBV20-1	CSGLPGGGSEKLFF	TGCAGTGGCCTCCCAGGGGGAGGCAGTGAAAAACTGTTTTTT
few	TRBD1	TRBJ1-1	TRBV20-1	CSARTGSLIAFF	TGCAGTGCTAGGACAGGGAGTCTAATTGCTTTCTTT
NA	NA	TRBJ2-1	TRBV27	CASWGATGTGNEQFF	TGTGCCAGCTGGGGGGCGACAGGGACCGGCAATGAGCAGTTCTTC
NA	TRBD2	TRBJ2-3	TRBV20-1	CSAPPASGGASTDTQYF	TGCAGTGCTCCCCCGGCTAGCGGGGGGGCTAGCACAGATACGCAGTATTTT
NA	NA	TRBJ2-7	TRBV4-2	CASSGGGGNSYEQYF	TGTGCCAGCAGCGGCGGAGGGGGCAACTCCTACGAGCAGTACTTC
NA	NA	TRBJ1-6	TRBV20-1	CSAPRQSSYNSPLHF	TGCAGTGCACCACGACAGAGCTCCTATAATTCACCCCTCCACTTT
NA	NA	TRBJ1-1	TRBV9	CASSPRDGGGRLEAFF	TGTGCCAGCAGCCCCCGTGATGGAGGGGGGCGGTTAGAAGCTTTCTTT